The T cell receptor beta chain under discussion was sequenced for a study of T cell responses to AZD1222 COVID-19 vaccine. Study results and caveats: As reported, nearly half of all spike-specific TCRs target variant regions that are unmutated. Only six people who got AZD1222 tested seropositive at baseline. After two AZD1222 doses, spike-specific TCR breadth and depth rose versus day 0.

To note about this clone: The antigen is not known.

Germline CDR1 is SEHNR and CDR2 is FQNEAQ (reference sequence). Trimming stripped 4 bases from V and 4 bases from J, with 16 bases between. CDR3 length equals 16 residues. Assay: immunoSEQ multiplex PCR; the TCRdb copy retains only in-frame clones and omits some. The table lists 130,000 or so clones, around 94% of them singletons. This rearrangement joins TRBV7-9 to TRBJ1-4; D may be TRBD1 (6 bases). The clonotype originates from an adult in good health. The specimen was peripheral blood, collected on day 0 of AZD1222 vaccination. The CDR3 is CASSSPWGAGNEKLFF. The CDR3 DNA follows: TGTGCCAGCAGCTCCCCTTGGGGGGCAGGTAATGAAAAACTGTTTTTT.